Described below is a single T cell receptor (beta chain) sequence and its context. This sample is part of a study of CD8+ T cells in alopecia areata. Extracted from the samples, RNA was reverse transcribed into cDNA to serve as the sequencing template. Profiled with immunoSEQ multiplex PCR; TCRdb holds only in-frame clones, not every one. The repertoire has around 300,000 clones, around three fifths of them found once; the top ten carry around 0.92%. Treatment reported: oral pan-JAK inhibitor, 5-10 mg twice daily. This CDR3 contains 15 residues. Germline V gene lookup returns CDR1 SEHNR and CDR2 FQNEAQ (reference sequence). V shed 6 bases and J shed 5 bases, with 19 bases lying between them.

The receptor was derived from a human donor with alopecia areata. The starting material was CD4+ T cells sorted from blood, obtained at week 52, from a patient treated with tofacitinib. This chain connects TRBV7-9 to TRBJ2-5; tentatively, D is TRBD2 (6 bases). CDR3 DNA: TGTGCCAGCAGTCAAGACCTACCCAGCGGGGAGACCCAGTACTTC. It encodes CASSQDLPSGETQYF.